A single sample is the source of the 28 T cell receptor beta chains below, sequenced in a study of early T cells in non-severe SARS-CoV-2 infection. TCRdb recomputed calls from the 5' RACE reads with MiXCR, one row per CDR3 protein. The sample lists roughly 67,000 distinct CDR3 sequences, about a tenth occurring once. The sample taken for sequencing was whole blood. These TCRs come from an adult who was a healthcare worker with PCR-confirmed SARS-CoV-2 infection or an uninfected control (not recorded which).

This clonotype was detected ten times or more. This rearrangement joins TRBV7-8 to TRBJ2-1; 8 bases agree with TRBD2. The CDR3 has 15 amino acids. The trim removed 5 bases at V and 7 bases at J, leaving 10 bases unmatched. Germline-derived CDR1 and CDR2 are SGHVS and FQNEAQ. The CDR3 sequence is CASSIFRGRRNEQFF. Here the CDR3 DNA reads TGTGCCAGCAGCATCTTTCGCGGGAGGCGAAATGAGCAGTTCTTC.

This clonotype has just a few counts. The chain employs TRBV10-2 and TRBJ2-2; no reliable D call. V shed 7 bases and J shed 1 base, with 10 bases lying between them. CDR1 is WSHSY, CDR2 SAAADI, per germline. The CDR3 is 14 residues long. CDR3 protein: CASNLDLNTGELFF. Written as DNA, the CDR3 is TGCGCCAGCAACTTAGATCTGAACACCGGGGAGCTGTTTTTT.

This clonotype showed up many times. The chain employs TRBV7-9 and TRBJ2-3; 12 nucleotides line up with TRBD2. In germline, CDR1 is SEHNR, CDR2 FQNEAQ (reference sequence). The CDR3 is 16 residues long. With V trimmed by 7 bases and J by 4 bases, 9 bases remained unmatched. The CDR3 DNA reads TGTGCCAGCACCCGACGACTAGCGGGAGAGTCAGATACGCAGTATTTT. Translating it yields CASTRRLAGESDTQYF.

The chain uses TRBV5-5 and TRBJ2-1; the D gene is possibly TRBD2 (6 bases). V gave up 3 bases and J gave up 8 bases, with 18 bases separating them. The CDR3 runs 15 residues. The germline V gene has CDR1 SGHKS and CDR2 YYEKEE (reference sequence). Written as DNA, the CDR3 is TGTGCCAGCAGCTGGGAGGCGGGTGGATGGCATGAGCAGTTCTTC. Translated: CASSWEAGGWHEQFF.

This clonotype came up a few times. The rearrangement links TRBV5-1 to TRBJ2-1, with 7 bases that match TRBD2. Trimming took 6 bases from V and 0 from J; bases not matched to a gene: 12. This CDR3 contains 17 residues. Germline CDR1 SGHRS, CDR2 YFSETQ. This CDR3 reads CASIQASGGSSYNEQFF. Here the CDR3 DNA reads TGCGCCAGCATTCAGGCTAGCGGAGGGAGCTCCTACAATGAGCAGTTCTTC.

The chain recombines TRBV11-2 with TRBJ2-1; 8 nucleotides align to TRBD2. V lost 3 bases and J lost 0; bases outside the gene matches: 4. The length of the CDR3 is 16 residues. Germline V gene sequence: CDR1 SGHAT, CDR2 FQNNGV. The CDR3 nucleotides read TGTGCCAGCAGCTTTTTAGCGGGAAACTCCTACAATGAGCAGTTCTTC. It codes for CASSFLAGNSYNEQFF. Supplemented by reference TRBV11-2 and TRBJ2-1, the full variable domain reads EAGVAQSPRYKIIEKRQSVAFWCNPISGHATLYWYQQILGQGPKLLIQFQNNGVVDDSQLPKDRFSAERLKGVDSTLKIQPAKLEDSAVYLCASSFLAGNSYNEQFFGPGTRLTVL.

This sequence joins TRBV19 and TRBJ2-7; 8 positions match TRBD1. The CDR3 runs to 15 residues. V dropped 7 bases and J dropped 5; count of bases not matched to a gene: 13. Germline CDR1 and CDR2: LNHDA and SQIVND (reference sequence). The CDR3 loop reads CASKPRLGRGHEQYF. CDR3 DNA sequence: TGTGCCAGTAAACCCCGCCTCGGCAGGGGGCACGAGCAGTACTTC. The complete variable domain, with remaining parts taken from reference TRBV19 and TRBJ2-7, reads DGGITQSPKYLFRKEGQNVTLSCEQNLNHDAMYWYRQDPGQGLRLIYYSQIVNDFQKGDIAEGYSVSREKKESFPLTVTSAQKNPTAFYLCASKPRLGRGHEQYFGPGTRLTVT.

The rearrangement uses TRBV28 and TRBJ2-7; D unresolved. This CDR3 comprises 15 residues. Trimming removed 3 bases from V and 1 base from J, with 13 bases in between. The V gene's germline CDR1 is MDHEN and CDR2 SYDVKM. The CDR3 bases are TGTGCCAGCAGTTTCCGCAGGCTAAATTCCTACGAGCAGTACTTC. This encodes CASSFRRLNSYEQYF.

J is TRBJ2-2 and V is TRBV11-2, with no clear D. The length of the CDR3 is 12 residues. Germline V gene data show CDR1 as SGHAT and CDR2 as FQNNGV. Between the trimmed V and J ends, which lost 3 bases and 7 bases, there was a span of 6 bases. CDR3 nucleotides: TGTGCCAGCAGCTTCAACGGCGGGGAGCTGTTTTTT. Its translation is CASSFNGGELFF. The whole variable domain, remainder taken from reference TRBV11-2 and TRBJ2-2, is EAGVAQSPRYKIIEKRQSVAFWCNPISGHATLYWYQQILGQGPKLLIQFQNNGVVDDSQLPKDRFSAERLKGVDSTLKIQPAKLEDSAVYLCASSFNGGELFFGEGSRLTVL.

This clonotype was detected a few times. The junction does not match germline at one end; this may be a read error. CDR3 DNA: TGCGCCTGCAGCCAAGCGAGTCGTGGAGTAGATTCACCCCTCCACTTT. It specifies CACSQASRGVDSPLHF. The chain is built from TRBV4-3 and TRBJ1-6; no definite D call. The CDR3 is 16 residues long. In germline, CDR1 is LGHNA, CDR2 YSLEER.

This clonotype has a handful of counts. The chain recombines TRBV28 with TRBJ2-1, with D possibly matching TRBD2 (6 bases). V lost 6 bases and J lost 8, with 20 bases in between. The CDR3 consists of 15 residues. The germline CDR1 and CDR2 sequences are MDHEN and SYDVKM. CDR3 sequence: CASRQTSTSLYEQFF. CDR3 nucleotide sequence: TGTGCCAGCAGACAGACTAGTACGTCGCTATATGAGCAGTTCTTC.

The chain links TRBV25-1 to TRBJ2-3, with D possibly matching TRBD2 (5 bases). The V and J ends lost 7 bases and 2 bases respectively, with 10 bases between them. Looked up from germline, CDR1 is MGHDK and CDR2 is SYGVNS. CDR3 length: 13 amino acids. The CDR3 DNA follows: TGTGCCAGCACGGGGAAGTTCACAGATACGCAGTATTTT. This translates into CASTGKFTDTQYF.

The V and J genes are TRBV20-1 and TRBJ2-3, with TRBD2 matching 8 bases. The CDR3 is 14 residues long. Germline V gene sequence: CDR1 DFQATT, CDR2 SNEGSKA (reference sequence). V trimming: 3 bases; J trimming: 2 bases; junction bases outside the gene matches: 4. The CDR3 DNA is TGCAGTGCTAGCGGGAGGGGGAACACAGATACGCAGTATTTT. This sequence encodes CSASGRGNTDTQYF.

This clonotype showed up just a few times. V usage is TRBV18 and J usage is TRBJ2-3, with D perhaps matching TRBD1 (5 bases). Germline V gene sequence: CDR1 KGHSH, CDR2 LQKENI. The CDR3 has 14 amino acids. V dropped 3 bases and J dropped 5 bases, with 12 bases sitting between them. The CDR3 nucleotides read TGTGCCAGCTCACCCCGACAGCCGCTAGATACGCAGTATTTT. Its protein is CASSPRQPLDTQYF.

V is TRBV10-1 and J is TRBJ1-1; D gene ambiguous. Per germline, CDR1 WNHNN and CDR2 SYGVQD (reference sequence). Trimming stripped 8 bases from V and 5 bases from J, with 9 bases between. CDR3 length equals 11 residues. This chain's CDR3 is CASRRETEAFF. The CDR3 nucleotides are TGCGCCAGCCGAAGGGAAACTGAAGCTTTCTTT.

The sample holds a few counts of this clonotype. CDR3 amino acids: CASSQYSESNEQFF. In nucleotides, the CDR3 is TGTGCCAGCAGTCAGTACAGCGAGTCCAATGAGCAGTTCTTC. The V call is TRBV6-2 or TRBV6-3, the J call TRBJ2-1; D is uncertain. V was shortened by 5 bases and J by 6 bases, with 14 bases between the two germline ends. Germline assignment: CDR1 MNHEY and CDR2 SVGEGT. The CDR3 is made up of 14 amino acids.

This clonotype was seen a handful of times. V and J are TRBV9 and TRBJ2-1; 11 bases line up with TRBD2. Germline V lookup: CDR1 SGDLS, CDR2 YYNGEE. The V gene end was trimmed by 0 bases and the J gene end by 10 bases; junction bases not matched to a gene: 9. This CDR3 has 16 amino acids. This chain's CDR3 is CASSVDVAGGPGEQFF. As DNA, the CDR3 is TGTGCCAGCAGCGTAGACGTAGCGGGAGGGCCTGGGGAGCAGTTCTTC. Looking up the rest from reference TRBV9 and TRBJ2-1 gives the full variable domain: DSGVTQTPKHLITATGQRVTLRCSPRSGDLSVYWYQQSLDQGLQFLIQYYNGEERAKGNILERFSAQQFPDLHSELNLSSLELGDSALYFCASSVDVAGGPGEQFFGPGTRLTVL.

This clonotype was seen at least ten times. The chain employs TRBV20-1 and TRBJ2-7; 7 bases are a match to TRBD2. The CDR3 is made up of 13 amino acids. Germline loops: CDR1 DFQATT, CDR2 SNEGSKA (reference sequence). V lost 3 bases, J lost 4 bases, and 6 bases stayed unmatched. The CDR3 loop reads CSARPGLTYEQYF. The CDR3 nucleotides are TGCAGTGCTAGGCCGGGACTAACTTACGAGCAGTACTTC.

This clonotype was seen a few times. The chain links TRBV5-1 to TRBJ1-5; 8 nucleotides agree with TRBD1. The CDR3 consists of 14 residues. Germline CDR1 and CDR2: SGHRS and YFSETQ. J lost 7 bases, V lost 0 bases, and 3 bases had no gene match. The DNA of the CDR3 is TGCGCCAGCAGCTTGGAGGCAGGGGGCCAGCCCCAGCATTTT. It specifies CASSLEAGGQPQHF.

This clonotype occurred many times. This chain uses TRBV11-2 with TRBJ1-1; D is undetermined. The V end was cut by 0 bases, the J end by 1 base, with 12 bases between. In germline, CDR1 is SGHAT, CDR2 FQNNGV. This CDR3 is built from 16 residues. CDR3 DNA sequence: TGTGCCAGCAGCTTAGATCGTGCGAGCGGGAACACTGAAGCTTTCTTT. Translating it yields CASSLDRASGNTEAFF.

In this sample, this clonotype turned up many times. The chain's CDR3 is CASSAQGESHEQYF. DNA of the CDR3: TGTGCCAGCAGCGCACAGGGGGAAAGCCACGAGCAGTACTTC. This chain links TRBV7-3 with TRBJ2-7, with TRBD1 matching over 8 bases. CDR1 is SGHTA, CDR2 FQGTGA, per germline. The trim removed 5 bases at V and 5 bases at J, leaving 8 bases unmatched. The CDR3 covers 14 residues.

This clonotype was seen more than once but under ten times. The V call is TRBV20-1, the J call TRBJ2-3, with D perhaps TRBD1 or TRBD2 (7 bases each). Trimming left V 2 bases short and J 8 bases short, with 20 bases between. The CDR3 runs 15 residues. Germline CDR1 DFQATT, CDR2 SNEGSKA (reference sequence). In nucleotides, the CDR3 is TGCAGTGCTAGATACGGGGGGCAGGGGGTCGGTACGCAGTATTTT. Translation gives CSARYGGQGVGTQYF.

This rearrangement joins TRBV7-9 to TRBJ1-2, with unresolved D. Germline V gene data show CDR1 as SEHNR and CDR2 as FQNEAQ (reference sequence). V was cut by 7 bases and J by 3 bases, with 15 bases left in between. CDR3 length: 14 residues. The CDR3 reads CASINVGGDYGYTF. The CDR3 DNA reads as TGTGCCAGCATCAACGTGGGCGGGGACTATGGCTACACCTTC.

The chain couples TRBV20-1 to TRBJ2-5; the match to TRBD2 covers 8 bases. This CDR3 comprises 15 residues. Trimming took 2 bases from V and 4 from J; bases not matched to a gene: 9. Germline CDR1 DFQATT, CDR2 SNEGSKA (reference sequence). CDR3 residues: CSARRAGGILETQYF. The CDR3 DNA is TGCAGTGCTAGACGGGCGGGAGGAATTTTAGAGACCCAGTACTTC.

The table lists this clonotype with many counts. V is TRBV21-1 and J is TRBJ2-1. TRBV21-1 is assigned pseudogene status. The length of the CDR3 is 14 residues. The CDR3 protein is CASSKGMGYNEQFF. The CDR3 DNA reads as TGTGCCAGCAGCAAAGGTATGGGCTACAATGAGCAGTTCTTC.

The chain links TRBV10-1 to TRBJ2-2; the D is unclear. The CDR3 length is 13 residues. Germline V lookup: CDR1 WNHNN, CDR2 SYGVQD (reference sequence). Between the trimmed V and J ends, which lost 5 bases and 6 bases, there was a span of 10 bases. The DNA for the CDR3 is TGCGCCAGCAGTTTAACTCGGGCCGGGGAGCTGTTTTTT. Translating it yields CASSLTRAGELFF.

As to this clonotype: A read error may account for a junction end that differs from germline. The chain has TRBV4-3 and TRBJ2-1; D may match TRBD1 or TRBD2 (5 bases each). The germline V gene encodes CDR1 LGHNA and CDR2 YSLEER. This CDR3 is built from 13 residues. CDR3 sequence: CASSQDRGRPLAF. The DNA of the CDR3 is TGCGCCAGCAGCCAAGACCGGGGCAGGCCTCTTGCCTTC.

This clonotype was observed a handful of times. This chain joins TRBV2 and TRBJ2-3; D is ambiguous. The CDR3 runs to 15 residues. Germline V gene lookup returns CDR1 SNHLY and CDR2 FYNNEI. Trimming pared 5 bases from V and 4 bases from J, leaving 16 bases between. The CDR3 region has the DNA TGTGCCAGCAGTCCCGCGCACGGTGGGGCAGATACGCAGTATTTT. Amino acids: CASSPAHGGADTQYF.